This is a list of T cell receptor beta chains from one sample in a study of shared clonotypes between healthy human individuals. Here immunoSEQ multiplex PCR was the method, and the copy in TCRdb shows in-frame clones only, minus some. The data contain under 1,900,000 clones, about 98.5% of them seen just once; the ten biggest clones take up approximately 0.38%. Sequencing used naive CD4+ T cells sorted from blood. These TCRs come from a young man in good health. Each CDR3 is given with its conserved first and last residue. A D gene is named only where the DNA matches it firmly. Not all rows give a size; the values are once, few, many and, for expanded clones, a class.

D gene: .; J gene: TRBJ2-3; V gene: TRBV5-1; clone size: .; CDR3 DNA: TGCGCCAGCAGCCTCCCCCGGGAAACGTCTGATACGCAGTATTTT; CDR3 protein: CASSLPRETSDTQYF
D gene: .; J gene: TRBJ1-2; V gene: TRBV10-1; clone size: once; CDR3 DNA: TGCGCCAGCAGTGAGTCGGCAGGGAAAGGCTACACCTTC; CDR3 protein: CASSESAGKGYTF
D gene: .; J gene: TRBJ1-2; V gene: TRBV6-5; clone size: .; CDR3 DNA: TGTGCCAGCAGTTTTAGGGGCCCTAACCACGGCTACACCTTC; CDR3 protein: CASSFRGPNHGYTF
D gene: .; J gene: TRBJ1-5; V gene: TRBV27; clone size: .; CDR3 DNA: TGTGCCAGCAGTCCTTACCCAGGGTTGTCATACGGCAATCAGCCCCAGCATTTT; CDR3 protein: CASSPYPGLSYGNQPQHF
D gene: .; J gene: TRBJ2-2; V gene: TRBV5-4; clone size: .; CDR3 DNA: TGTGCCAGCAGCTTGGGTGGACGGGGCACCGGGGAGCTGTTTTTT; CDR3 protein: CASSLGGRGTGELFF
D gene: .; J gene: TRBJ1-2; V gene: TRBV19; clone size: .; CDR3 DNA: TGTGCCAGTAATAGGGACGGACGAACCTATGGCTACACCTTC; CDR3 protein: CASNRDGRTYGYTF
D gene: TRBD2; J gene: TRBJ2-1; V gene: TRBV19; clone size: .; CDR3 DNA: TGTGCCAGTAGTATTAGCGGGAGGTACAATGAGCAGTTCTTC; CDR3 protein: CASSISGRYNEQFF
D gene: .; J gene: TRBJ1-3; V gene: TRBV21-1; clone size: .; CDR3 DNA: TGTGCCAGCAGCACCTTCAGGGACTTCTCTGGAAACACCATATATTTT; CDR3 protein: CASSTFRDFSGNTIYF
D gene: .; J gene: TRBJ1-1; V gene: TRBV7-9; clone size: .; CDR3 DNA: TGTGCCAGCAGCTGGCCCCAGGCCAGTGAAGCTTTCTTT; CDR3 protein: CASSWPQASEAFF
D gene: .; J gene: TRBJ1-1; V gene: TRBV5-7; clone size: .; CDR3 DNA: TGTGCCACCACCCTCCCTAACGCAGTCGATGGAGCTTTCTTT; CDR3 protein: CATTLPNAVDGAFF
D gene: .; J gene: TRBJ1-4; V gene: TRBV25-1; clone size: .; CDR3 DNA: TGTGCCAGCAGTACACAGGGTTTAAAGGAAAAACTGTTTTTT; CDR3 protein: CASSTQGLKEKLFF
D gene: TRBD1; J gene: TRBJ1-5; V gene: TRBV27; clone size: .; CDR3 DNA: TGTGCCAGCAGCCAGACAGGGCGAAATTATCCCCAGCATTTT; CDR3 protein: CASSQTGRNYPQHF
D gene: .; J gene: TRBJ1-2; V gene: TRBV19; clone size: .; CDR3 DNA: TGTGCCAGTAGTCTCCGCAGCAGGGGCGGCTACACCTTC; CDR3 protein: CASSLRSRGGYTF
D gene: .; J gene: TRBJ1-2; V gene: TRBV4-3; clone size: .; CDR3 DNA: TGCGCCAGCAGCCAAGCCGGGACTCTGAGGGACTATGGCTACACCTTC; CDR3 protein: CASSQAGTLRDYGYTF
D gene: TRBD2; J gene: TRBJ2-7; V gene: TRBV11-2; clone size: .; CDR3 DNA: TGTGCCAGCAGCTTAGGGTTAGCGGGGGTCTACGAGCAGTACTTC; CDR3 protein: CASSLGLAGVYEQYF
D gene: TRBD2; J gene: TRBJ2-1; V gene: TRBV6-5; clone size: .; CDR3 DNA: TGTGCCAGCAGTTCTCGACTAGCGGTAACATACAATGAGCAGTTCTTC; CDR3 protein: CASSSRLAVTYNEQFF
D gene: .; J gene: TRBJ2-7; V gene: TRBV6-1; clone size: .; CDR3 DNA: TGTGCCAGCACCCGGGACCTCTACGAGCAGTACTTC; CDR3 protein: CASTRDLYEQYF
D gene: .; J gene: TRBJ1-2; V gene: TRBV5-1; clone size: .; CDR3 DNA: TGCGCCAGCAGCTCGGGACGACTAGCTAACTATGGCTACACCTTC; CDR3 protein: CASSSGRLANYGYTF
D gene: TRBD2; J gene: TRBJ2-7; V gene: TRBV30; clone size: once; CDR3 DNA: TGTGCCTGGAGCAGGACTAGCGGGAGTAGCAAGGCCTACGAGCAGTACTTC; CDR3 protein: CAWSRTSGSSKAYEQYF
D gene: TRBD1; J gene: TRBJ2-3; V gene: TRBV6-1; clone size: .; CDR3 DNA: TGTGCCAGCGGGGACAGGGGGACGCAGTATTTT; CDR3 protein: CASGDRGTQYF
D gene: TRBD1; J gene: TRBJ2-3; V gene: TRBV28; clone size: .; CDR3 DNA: TGTGCCAGCAGTCAGACAGGGTTGGCAGATACGCAGTATTTT; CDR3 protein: CASSQTGLADTQYF
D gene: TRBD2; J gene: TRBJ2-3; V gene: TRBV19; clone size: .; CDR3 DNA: TGTGCCAGTAGTTTTCGCGGGAGGTTCACAGATACGCAGTATTTT; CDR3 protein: CASSFRGRFTDTQYF
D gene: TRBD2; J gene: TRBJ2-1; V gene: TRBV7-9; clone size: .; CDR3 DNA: TGTGCCAGCCGGGACCTAGCGGGAGGGCTCGATGAGCAGTTCTTC; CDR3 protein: CASRDLAGGLDEQFF
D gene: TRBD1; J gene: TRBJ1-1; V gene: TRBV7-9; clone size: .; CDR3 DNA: TGTGCCAGCAGCTCCCACAGGGGGAGGACTGAAGCTTTCTTT; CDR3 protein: CASSSHRGRTEAFF
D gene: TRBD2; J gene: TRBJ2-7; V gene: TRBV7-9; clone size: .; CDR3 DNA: TGTGCCAGCAGCTTAACTCGACTAGCGGGAGGTGAGCAGTACTTC; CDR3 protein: CASSLTRLAGGEQYF
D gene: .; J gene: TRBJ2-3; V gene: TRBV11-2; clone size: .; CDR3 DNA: TGTGCCAGCAGCTTACTAGCCGCTACAGATACGCAGTATTTT; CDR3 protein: CASSLLAATDTQYF
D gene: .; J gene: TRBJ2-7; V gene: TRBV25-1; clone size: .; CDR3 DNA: TGTGCCAGCAGTGAAAACGGATACGAGCAGTACTTC; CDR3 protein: CASSENGYEQYF
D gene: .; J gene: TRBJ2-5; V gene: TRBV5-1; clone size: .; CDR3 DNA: TGCGCCAGCAGCACGGACCGCGAGACCCAGTACTTC; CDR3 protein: CASSTDRETQYF
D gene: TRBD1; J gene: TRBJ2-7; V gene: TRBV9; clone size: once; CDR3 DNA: TGTGCCAGCAGCGTGGGGACAGGGTTTAACTCCTACGAGCAGTACTTC; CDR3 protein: CASSVGTGFNSYEQYF
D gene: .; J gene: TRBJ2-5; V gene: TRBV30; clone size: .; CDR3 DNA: TGTGCCTGGGGTTCCCCGGGGACCGGAAAGACCCAGTACTTC; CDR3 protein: CAWGSPGTGKTQYF
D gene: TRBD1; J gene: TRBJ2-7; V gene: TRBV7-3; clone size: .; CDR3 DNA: TGTGCCAGCAGCCGGGACAGGGTTTACGAGCAGTACTTC; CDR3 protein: CASSRDRVYEQYF
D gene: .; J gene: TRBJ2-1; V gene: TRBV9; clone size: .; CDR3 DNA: TGTGCCAGCAGCGTAGTCCCCCCGGGGCTAGCGTACAATGAGCAGTTCTTC; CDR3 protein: CASSVVPPGLAYNEQFF
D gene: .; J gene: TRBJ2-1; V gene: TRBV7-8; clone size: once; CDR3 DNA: TGTGCCAGCAGCTATCCCGGGGGGCGGGATGAGCAGTTCTTC; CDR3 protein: CASSYPGGRDEQFF
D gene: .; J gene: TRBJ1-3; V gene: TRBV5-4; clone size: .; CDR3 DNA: TGTGCCAGCAGCTGGGGACCGCGAACCTCTGGAAACACCATATATTTT; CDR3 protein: CASSWGPRTSGNTIYF
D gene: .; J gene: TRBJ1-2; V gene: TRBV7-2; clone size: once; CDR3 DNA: TGTGCCAGCAGCTTAGCGATGGGGGACTATGGCTACACCTTC; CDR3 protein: CASSLAMGDYGYTF
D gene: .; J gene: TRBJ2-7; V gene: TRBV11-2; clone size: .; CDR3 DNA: TGTGCCAGCAGCTTAGACCCGGGACGCTCCTACGAGCAGTACTTC; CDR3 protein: CASSLDPGRSYEQYF
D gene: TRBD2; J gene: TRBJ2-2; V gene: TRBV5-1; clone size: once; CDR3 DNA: TGCGCCAGCAGCCCCGGACTAGTTCGAACCGGGGAGCTGTTTTTT; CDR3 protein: CASSPGLVRTGELFF
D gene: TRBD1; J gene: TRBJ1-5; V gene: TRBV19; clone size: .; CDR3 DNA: TGTGCCAGTAGCCTGACAGGGGGAGATCAGCCCCAGCATTTT; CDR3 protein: CASSLTGGDQPQHF
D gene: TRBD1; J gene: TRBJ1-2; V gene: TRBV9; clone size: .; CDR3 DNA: TGTGCCAGCAGCCCCAGGACAGGGGTGTCAGTGAGCTATGGCTACACCTTC; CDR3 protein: CASSPRTGVSVSYGYTF
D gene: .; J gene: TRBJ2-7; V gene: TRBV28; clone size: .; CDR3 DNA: TGTGCCAGCAGGAGAGGGACCCTCTACGAGCAGTACTTC; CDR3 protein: CASRRGTLYEQYF
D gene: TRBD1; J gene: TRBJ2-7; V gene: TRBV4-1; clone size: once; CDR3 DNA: TGCGCCAGCAGCCAAGAGGCAGGACAGGGATACGAGCAGTACTTC; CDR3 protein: CASSQEAGQGYEQYF
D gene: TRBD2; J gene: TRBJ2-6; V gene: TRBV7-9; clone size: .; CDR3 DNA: TGTGCCAGCAGCTTAGGGCTAGCGGGCCTCTCTGGGGCCAACGTCCTGACTTTC; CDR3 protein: CASSLGLAGLSGANVLTF
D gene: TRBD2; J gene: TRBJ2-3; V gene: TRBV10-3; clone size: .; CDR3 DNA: TGTGCCATCAGTGATCCGACTAGCGCCCCCACAGATACGCAGTATTTT; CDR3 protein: CAISDPTSAPTDTQYF
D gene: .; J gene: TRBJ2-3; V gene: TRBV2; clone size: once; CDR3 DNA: TGTGCCTCCGCGCAGTCTATTATCCACGGCACAGATACGCAGTATTTT; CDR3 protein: CASAQSIIHGTDTQYF
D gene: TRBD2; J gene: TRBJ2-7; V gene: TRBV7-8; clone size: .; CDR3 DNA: TGTGCCAGCAGCTTTCTCCTAGCGGGAGGGCCGGGCGAGCAGTACTTC; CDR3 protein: CASSFLLAGGPGEQYF